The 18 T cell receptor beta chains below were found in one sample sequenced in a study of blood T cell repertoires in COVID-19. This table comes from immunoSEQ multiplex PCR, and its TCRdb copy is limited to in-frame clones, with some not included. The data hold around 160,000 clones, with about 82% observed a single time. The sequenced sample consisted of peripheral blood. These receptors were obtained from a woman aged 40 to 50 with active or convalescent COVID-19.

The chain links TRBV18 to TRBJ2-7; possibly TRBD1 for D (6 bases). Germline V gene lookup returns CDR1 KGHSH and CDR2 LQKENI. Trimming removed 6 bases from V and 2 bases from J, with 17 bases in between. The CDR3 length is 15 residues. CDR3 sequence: CASSPLQGVTYEQYF. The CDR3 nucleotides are TGTGCCAGCTCTCCTTTACAGGGTGTCACCTACGAGCAGTACTTC.

The DNA for the CDR3 is TGTGCCAGCTCCCGACAGAACTCACCCCTCCACTTT. This gives the protein CASSRQNSPLHF. The V and J genes are TRBV18 and TRBJ1-6, with D possibly being TRBD1 (5 bases). The V gene's germline CDR1 is KGHSH and CDR2 LQKENI. This CDR3 has 12 residues. The ends were cut back, 6 bases at V and 10 bases at J, with 10 bases in the middle.

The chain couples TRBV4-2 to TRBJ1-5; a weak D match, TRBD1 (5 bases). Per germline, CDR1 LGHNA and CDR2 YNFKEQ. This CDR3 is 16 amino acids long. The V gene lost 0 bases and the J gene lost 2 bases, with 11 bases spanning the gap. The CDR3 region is CASSQEVQGGNQPQHF. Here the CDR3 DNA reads TGTGCCAGCAGCCAAGAGGTCCAGGGTGGCAATCAGCCCCAGCATTTT.

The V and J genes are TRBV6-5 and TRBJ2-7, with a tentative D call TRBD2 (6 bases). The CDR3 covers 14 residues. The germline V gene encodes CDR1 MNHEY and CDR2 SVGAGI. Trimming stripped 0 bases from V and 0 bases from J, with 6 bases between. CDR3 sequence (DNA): TGTGCCAGCAGTTACTCGCGGGACTCCTACGAGCAGTACTTC. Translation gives CASSYSRDSYEQYF.

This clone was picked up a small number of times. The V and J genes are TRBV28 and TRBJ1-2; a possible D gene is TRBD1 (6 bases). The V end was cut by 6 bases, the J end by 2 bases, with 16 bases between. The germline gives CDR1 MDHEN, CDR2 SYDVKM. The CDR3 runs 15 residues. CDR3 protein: CASRADGGPNYGYTF. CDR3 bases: TGTGCCAGCAGGGCCGACGGGGGGCCGAACTATGGCTACACCTTC.

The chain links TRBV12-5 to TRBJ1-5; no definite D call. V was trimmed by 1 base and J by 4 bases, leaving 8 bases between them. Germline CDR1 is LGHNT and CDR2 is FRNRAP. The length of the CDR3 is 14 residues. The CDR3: CASGLARRNQPQHF. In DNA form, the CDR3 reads TGTGCTAGTGGTTTGGCACGTCGGAATCAGCCCCAGCATTTT.

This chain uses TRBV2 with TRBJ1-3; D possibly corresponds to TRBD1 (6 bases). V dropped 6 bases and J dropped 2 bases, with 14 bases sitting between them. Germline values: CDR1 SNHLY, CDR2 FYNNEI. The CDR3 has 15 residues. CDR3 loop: CASSRNRVAGNTIYF. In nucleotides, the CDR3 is TGTGCCAGCAGCCGCAACAGGGTTGCTGGAAACACCATATATTTT.

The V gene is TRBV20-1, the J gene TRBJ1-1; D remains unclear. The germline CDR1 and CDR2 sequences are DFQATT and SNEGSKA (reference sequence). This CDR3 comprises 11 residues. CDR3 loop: CTTELNTEAFF. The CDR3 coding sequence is TGCACTACAGAGCTGAACACTGAAGCTTTCTTT.

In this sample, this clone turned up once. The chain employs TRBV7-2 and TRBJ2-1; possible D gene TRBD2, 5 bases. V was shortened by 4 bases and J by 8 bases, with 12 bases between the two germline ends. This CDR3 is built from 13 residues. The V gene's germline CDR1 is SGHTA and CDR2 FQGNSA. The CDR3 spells CASSSGNKDEQFF. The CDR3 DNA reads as TGTGCCAGCAGCTCGGGGAACAAGGATGAGCAGTTCTTC.

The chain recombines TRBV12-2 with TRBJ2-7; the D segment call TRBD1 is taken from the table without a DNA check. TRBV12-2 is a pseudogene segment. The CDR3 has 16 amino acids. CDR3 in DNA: TGTGCAAGTCGCTTAGTTTGGACAGGGGAGTTCAACGAGCAGTACTTC. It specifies CASRLVWTGEFNEQYF.

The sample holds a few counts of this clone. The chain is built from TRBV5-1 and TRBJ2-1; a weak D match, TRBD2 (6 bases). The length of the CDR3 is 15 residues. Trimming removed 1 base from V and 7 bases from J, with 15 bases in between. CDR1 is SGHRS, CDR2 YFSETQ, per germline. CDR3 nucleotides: TGCGCCAGCAGCTTGAATGGGGGGACCCGGAATGAGCAGTTCTTC. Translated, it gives CASSLNGGTRNEQFF. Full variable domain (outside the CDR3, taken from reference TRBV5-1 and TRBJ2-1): KAGVTQTPRYLIKTRGQQVTLSCSPISGHRSVSWYQQTPGQGLQFLFEYFSETQRNKGNFPGRFSGRQFSNSRSEMNVSTLELGDSALYLCASSLNGGTRNEQFFGPGTRLTVL.

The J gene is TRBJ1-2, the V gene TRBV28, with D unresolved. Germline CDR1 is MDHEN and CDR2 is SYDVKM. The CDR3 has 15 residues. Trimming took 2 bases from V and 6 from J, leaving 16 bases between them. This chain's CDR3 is CASSLIAGIYDGYTF. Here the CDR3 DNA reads TGTGCCAGCAGTTTAATCGCAGGTATCTATGATGGCTACACCTTC.

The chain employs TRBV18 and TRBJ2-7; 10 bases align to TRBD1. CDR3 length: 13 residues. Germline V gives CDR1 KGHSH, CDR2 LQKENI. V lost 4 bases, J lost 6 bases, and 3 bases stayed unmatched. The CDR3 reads CASSLGQGSEQYF. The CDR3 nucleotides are TGTGCCAGCTCACTGGGACAGGGGAGCGAGCAGTACTTC. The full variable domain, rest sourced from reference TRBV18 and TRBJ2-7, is NAGVMQNPRHLVRRRGQEARLRCSPMKGHSHVYWYRQLPEEGLKFMVYLQKENIIDESGMPKERFSAEFPKEGPSILRIQQVVRGDSAAYFCASSLGQGSEQYFGPGTRLTVT.

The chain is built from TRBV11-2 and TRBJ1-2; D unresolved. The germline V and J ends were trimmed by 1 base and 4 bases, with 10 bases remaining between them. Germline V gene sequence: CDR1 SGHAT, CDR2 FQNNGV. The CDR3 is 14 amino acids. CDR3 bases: TGTGCCAGCAGCTTAGGCAGTCTCTTCTATGGCTACACCTTC. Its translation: CASSLGSLFYGYTF. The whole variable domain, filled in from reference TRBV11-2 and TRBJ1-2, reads EAGVAQSPRYKIIEKRQSVAFWCNPISGHATLYWYQQILGQGPKLLIQFQNNGVVDDSQLPKDRFSAERLKGVDSTLKIQPAKLEDSAVYLCASSLGSLFYGYTFGSGTRLTVV.

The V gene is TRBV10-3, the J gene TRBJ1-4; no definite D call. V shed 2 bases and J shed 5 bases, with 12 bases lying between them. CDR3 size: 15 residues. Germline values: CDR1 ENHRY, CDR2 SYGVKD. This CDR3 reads CAISEAGGANEKLFF. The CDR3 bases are TGTGCCATCAGTGAGGCTGGCGGAGCAAATGAAAAACTGTTTTTT.

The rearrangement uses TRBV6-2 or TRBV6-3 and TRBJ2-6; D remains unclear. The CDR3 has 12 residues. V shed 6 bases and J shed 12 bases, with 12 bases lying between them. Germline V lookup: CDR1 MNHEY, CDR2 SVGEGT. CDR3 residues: CASSERSSVLTF. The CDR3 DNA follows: TGTGCCAGCAGCGAGAGGTCGAGCGTCCTGACTTTC.

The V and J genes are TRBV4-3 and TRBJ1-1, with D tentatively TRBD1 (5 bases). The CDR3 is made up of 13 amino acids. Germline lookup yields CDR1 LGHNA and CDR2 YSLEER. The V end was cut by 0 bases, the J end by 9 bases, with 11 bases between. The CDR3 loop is CASSQETGGKAFF. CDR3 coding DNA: TGCGCCAGCAGCCAAGAAACCGGGGGAAAAGCTTTCTTT.

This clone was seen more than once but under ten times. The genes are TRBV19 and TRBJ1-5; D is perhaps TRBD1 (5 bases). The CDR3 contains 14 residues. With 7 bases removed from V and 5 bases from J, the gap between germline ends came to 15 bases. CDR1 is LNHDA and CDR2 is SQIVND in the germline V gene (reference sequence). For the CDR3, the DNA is TGTGCCAGTAAACCTCGGGGGGAGGATCAGCCCCAGCATTTT. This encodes CASKPRGEDQPQHF.